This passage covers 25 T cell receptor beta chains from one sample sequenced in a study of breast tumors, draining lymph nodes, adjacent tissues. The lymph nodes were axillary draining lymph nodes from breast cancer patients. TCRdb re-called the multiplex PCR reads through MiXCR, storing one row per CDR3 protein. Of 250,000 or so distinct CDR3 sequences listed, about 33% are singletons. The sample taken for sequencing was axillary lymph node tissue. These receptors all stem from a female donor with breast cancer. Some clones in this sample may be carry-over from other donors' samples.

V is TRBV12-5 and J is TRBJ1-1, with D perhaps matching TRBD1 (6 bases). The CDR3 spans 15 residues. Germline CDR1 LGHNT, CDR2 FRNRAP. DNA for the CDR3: TGTGCCAGCAGAGCCACAGGGTCTTGGAGTACTGAAGCTTTCTTT. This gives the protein CASRATGSWSTEAFF. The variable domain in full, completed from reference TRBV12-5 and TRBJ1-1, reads DARVTQTPRHKVTEMGQEVTMRCQPILGHNTVFWYRQTMMQGLELLAYFRNRAPLDDSGMPKDRFSAEMPDATLATLKIQPSEPRDSAVYFCASRATGSWSTEAFFGQGTRLTVV.

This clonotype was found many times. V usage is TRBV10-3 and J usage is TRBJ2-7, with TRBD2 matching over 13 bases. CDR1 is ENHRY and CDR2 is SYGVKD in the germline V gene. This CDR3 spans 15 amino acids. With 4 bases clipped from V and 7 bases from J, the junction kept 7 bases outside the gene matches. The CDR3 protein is CAISGGTSGTDEQYF. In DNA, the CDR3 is TGTGCCATCAGTGGGGGGACTAGCGGGACGGATGAGCAGTACTTC.

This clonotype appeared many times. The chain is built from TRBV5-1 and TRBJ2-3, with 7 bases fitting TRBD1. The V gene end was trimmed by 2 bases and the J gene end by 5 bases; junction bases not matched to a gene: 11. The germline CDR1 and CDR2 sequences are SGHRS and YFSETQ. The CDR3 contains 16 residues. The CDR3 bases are TGCGCCAGCAGCTTAGTGACAGGGACAATCATAGATACGCAGTATTTT. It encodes CASSLVTGTIIDTQYF.

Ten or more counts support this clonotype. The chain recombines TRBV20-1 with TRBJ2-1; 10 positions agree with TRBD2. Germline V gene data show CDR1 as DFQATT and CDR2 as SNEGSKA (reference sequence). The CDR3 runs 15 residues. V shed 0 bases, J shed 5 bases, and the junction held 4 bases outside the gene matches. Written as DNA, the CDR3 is TGCAGTGCTAGAGAAGCTAGCGGGAGAGACAATGAGCAGTTCTTC. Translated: CSAREASGRDNEQFF.

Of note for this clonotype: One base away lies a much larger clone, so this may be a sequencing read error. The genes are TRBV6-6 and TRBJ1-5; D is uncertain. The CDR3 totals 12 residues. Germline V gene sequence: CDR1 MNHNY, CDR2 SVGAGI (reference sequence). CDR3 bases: TGTGCCGGCAGACAACAAACCAAGCCCCAGCATTTT. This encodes CAGRQQTKPQHF.

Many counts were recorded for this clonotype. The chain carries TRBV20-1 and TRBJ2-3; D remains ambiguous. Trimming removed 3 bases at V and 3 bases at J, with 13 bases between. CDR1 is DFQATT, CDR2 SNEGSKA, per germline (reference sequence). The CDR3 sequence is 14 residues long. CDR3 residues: CSASPRQNTDTQYF. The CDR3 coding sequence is TGCAGTGCTAGCCCCCGTCAGAATACAGATACGCAGTATTTT.

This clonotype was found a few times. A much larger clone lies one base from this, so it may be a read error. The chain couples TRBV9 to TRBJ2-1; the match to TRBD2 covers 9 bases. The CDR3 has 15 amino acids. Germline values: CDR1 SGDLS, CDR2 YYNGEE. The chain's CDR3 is CASSMGLAVSNEQSF. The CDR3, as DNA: TGTGCCAGCAGCATGGGACTAGCCGTTAGCAATGAGCAGTCCTTC.

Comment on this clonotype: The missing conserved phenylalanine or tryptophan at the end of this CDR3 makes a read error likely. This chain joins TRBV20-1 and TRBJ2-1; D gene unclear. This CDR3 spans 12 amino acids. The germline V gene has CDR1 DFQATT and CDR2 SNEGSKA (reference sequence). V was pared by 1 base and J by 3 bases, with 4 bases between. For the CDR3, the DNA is TGCAGTGCTAGAGTCAGCTACAATGAGCAGTTCCTC. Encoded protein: CSARVSYNEQFL.

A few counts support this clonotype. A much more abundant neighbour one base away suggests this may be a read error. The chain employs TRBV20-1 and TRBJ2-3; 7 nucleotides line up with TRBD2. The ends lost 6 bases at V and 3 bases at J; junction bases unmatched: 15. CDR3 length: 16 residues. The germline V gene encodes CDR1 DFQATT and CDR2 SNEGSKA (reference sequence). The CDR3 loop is CSATWGGASATDTQYF. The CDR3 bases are TGCAGTGCGACCTGGGGAGGGGCTAGCGCGACAGATACGCAGTATTTT.

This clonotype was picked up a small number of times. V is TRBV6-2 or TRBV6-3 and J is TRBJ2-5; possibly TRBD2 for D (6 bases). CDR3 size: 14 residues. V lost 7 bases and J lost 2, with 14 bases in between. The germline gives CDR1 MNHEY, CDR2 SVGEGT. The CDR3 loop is CASNNIAEQETQYF. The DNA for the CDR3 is TGTGCCAGCAACAATATAGCGGAACAAGAGACCCAGTACTTC.

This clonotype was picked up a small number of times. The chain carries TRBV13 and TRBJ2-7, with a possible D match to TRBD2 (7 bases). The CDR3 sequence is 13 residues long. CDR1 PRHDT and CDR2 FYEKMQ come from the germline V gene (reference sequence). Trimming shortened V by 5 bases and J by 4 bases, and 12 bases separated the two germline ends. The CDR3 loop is CASSKRGGYEQYF. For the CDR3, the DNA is TGTGCCAGCAGCAAAAGGGGGGGGTACGAGCAGTACTTC.

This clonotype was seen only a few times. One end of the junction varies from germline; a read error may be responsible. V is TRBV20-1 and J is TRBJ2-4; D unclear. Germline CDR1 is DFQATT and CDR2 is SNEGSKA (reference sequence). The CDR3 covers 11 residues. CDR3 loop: CSASLTNIQSF. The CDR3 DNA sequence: TGCAGTGCTAGTCTGACAAACATTCAGTCCTTC.

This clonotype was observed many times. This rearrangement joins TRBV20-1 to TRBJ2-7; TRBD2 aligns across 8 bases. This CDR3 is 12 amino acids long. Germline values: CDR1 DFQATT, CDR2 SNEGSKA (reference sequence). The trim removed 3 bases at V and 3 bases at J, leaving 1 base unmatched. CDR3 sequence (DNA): TGCAGTGCTAGTCTAGCGGGCTACGAGCAGTACTTC. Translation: CSASLAGYEQYF.

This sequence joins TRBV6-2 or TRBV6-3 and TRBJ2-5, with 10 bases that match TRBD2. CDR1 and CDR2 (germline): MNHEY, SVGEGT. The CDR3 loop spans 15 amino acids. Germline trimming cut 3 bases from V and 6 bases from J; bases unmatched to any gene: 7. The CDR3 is CASSYNLAGEKTQYF. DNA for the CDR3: TGTGCCAGCAGTTATAATCTAGCGGGAGAAAAGACCCAGTACTTC.

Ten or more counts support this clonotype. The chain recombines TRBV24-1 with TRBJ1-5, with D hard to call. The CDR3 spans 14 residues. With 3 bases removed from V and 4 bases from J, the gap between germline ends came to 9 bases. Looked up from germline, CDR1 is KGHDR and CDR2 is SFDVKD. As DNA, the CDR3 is TGTGCCACCAGTGATCCATCCAGGAATCAGCCCCAGCATTTT. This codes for CATSDPSRNQPQHF.

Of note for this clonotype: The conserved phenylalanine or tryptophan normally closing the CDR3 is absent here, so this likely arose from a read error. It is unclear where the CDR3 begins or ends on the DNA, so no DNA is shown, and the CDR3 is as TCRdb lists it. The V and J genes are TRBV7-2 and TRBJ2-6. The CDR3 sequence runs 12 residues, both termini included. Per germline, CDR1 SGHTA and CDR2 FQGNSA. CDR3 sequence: CASSPSLPTFDT.

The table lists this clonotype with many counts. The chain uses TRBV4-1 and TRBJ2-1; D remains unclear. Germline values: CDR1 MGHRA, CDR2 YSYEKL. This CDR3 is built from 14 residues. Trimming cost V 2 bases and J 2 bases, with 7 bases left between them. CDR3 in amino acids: CASSQNQAYNEQFF. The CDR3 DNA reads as TGCGCCAGCAGCCAAAACCAAGCCTACAATGAGCAGTTCTTC.

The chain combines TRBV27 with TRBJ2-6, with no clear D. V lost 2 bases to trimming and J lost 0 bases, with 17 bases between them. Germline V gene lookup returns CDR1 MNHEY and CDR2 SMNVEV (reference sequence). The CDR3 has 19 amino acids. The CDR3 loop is CASSLKKVSLGSGANVLTF. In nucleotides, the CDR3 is TGTGCCAGCAGTTTAAAGAAGGTTAGTTTAGGCTCTGGGGCCAACGTCCTGACTTTC.

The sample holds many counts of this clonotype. CDR3 nucleotides: TGTGCCAGCAGTCTTACCGGGACAGGCCCCTACGAGCAGTACTTC. Translating it yields CASSLTGTGPYEQYF. The chain uses TRBV7-2 and TRBJ2-7, with 8 bases matching TRBD1. This CDR3 has 15 residues. After removal of 6 bases from V and 2 bases from J, the junction contained 9 bases not matched to a gene. Germline CDR1 is SGHTA and CDR2 is FQGNSA.

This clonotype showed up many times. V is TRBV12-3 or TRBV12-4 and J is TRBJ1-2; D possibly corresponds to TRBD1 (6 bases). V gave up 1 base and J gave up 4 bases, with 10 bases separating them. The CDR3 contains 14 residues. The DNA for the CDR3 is TGTGCCAGCAGTTTAGGCGGGGGCTTCTATGGCTACACCTTC. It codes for CASSLGGGFYGYTF.

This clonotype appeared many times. CDR3 sequence reads: CSAPKLGASYNEQFF. In DNA, the CDR3 is TGCAGTGCTCCCAAACTAGGAGCCTCCTACAATGAGCAGTTCTTC. The V gene is TRBV20-1, the J gene TRBJ2-1, with D possibly being TRBD2 (5 bases). CDR3 size: 15 residues. V lost 5 bases and J lost 0, with 14 bases in between. The V gene's germline CDR1 is DFQATT and CDR2 SNEGSKA (reference sequence).

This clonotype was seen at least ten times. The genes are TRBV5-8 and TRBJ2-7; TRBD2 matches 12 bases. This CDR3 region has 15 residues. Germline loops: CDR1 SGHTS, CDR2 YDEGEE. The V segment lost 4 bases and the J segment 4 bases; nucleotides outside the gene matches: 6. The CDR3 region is CASSNPGLAGYEQYF. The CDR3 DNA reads TGTGCCAGCAGCAATCCGGGACTAGCGGGTTACGAGCAGTACTTC.

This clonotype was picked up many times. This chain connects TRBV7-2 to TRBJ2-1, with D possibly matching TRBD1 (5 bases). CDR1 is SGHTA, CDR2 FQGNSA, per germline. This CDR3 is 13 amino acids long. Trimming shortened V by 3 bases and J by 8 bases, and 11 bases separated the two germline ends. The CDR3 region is CASSLQGGDEQFF. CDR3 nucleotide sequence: TGTGCCAGCAGCTTGCAGGGTGGAGATGAGCAGTTCTTC.

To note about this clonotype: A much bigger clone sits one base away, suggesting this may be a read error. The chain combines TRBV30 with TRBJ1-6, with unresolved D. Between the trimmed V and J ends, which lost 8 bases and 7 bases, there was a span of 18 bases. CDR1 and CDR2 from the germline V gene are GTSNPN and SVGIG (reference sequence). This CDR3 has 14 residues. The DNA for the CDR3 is TGTGCCGGGAAAACTTATAGCGGGAATTCACCCCTCCACTTT. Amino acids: CAGKTYSGNSPLHF.

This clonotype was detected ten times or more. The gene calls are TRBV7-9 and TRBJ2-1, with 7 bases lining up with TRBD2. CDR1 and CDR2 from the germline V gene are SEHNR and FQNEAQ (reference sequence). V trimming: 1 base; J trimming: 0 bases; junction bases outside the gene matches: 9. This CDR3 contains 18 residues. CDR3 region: CASSLGGIGGGSYNEQFF. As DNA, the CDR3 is TGTGCCAGCAGCTTAGGGGGTATAGGCGGGGGCTCCTACAATGAGCAGTTCTTC.